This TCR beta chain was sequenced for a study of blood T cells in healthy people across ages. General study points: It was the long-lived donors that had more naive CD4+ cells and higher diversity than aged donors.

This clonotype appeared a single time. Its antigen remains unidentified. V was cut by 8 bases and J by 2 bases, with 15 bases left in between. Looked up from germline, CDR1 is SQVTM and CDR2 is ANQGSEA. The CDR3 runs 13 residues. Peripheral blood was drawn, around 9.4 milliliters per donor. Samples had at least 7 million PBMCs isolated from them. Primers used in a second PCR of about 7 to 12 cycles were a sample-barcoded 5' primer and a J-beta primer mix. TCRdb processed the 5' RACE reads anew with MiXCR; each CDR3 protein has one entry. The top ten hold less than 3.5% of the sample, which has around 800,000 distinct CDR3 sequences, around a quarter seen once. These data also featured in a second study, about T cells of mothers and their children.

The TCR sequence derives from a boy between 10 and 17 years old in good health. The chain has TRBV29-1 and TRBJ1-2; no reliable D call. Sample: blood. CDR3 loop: CSLSPDGNYGYTF. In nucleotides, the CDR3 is TGCAGCCTTTCCCCGGACGGAAACTATGGCTACACCTTC.